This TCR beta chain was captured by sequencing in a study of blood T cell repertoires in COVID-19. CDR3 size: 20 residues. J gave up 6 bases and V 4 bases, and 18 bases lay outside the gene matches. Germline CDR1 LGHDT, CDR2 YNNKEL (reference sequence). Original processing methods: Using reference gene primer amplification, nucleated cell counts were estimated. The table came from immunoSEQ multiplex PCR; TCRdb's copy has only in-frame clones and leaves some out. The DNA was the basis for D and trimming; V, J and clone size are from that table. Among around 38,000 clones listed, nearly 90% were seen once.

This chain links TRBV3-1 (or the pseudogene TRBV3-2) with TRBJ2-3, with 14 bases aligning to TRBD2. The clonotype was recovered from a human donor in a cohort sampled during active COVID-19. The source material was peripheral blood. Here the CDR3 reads CASSPPTGLAGVEFVDTQYF. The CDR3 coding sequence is TGTGCCAGCAGCCCCCCCACGGGACTAGCGGGAGTAGAATTTGTTGATACGCAGTATTTT.